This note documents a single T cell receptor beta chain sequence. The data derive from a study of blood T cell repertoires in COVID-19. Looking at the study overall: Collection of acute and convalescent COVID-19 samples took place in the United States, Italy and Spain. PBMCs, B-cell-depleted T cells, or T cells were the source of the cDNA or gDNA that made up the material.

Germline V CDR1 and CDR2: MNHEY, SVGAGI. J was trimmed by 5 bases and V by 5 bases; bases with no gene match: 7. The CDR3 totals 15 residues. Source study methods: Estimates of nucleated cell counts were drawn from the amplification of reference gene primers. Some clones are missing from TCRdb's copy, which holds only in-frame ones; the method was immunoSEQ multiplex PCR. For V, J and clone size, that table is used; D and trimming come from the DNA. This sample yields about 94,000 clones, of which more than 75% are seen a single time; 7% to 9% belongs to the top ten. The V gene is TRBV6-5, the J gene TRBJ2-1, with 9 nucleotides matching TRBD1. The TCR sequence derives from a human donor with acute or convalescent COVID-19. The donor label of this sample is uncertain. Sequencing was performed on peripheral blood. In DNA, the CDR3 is TGTGCCAGCAGTAGGGGACAGGGTTACCACAATGAGCAGTTCTTC. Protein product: CASSRGQGYHNEQFF.